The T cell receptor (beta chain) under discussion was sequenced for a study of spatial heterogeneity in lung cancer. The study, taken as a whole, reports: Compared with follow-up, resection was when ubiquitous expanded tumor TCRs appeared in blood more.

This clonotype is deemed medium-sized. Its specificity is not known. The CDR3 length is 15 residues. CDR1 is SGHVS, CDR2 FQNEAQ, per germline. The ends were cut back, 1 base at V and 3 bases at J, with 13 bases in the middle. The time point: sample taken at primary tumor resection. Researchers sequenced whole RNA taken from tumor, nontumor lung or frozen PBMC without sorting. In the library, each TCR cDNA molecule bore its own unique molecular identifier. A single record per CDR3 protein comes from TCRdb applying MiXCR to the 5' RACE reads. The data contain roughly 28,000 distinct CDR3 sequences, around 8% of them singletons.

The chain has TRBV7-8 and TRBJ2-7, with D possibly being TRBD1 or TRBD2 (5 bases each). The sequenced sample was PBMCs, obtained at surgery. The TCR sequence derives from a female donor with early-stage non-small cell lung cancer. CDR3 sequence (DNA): TGTGCCAGCAGCTTAGGAGGGGCCGTCCGCTACGAGCAGTACGTC. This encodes CASSLGGAVRYEQYV.